This TCR beta chain comes out of a study of T cell repertoires in cytomegalovirus infection. At the level of the study: Through public TCR beta signatures, both CMV infection and matching HLA type were indicated. General study findings and limits: Frequencies of public TCR beta families were cumulated, and this identified carriers of CMV plus the relevant HLA. HLA-C-restricted TCR beta clonotypes specific for CMV led the ex vivo response.

The germline V and J ends were trimmed by 6 bases and 4 bases, with 16 bases remaining between them. Germline CDR1 and CDR2: ENHRY and SYGVKD. The CDR3 has 14 amino acids. Many counts were recorded for this clonotype. Antigen specificity is unknown. TCRdb recomputed calls from the reads with MiXCR, one row per CDR3 protein. The sample holds around 450,000 distinct CDR3 sequences, 10% to 12% seen once. This receptor was identified in a human donor in good health (CMV status not recorded). Some clones in this sample may be carry-over from other donors' samples. Sequenced material: PBMCs. The gene calls are TRBV10-3 and TRBJ2-7; D possibly matches TRBD1 or TRBD2 (5 bases each). As DNA, the CDR3 is TGTGCCATCAGCCCGGGGTCAGGGATTTACGAGCAGTACTTC. This codes for CAISPGSGIYEQYF.